A selection of T cell receptor beta chains follows, all from one sample in a study of blood T cell repertoires in COVID-19. The assay was immunoSEQ multiplex PCR, and TCRdb's table has in-frame clones only and misses some. The repertoire has 300,000 to 400,000 clones, 85% of them found once; the top ten carry 1.5% to 2%. Sequenced sample: PBMCs or T cells enriched from blood (not recorded which). The receptor source for this set is a woman aged 25 to 39 who had been exposed to COVID-19. Both conserved end residues are part of each CDR3. A D gene is named only where the DNA matches it firmly. Where a row states a size, it is once, few, many or the class of an expanded clone; other rows omit it.

>TRBJ2-5|TRBV3-1/TRBV3-2|.|.
CATRTPLRTQYF
TGTGCCACTCGGACACCCTTAAGGACCCAGTACTTC
>TRBJ1-2|TRBV24-1|.|.
CATSDPGRARGYTF
TGTGCCACCAGTGACCCCGGGCGGGCTCGTGGCTACACCTTC
>TRBJ2-5|TRBV7-7|many|.
CASSLVREETQYF
TGTGCTAGCAGCTTAGTGCGTGAGGAGACCCAGTACTTC
>TRBJ2-3|TRBV4-3|.|.
CASSQDISKWASFPDTQYF
TGCGCCAGCAGCCAAGATATTAGTAAGTGGGCTAGCTTCCCAGATACGCAGTATTTT
>TRBJ2-7|TRBV5-6|.|TRBD1
CASSFTGVYEQYF
TGTGCCAGCAGCTTCACAGGGGTGTACGAGCAGTACTTC
>TRBJ1-1|TRBV28|.|.
CASSLYRANTEAFF
TGTGCCAGCAGTTTGTACAGGGCGAACACTGAAGCTTTCTTT
>TRBJ2-1|TRBV5-1|.|TRBD2
CASSSGGSLAYEQFF
TGCGCCAGCAGCTCGGGAGGGTCACTAGCCTATGAGCAGTTCTTC
>TRBJ1-5|TRBV7-8|.|.
CASSLDRQLNQPQHF
TGTGCCAGCAGCTTAGATAGACAGTTAAATCAGCCCCAGCATTTT
>TRBJ2-7|TRBV28|.|.
CASSQRNRESYEQYF
TGTGCCAGCAGTCAGCGAAACCGGGAGTCCTACGAGCAGTACTTC
>TRBJ2-3|TRBV2|.|.
CASRLGDTQYF
TGTGCCAGCCGACTCGGGGATACGCAGTATTTT
>TRBJ1-5|TRBV6-5|.|TRBD1
CASRPDRVGRQPQHF
TGTGCCAGCAGGCCAGACAGGGTGGGACGTCAGCCCCAGCATTTT
>TRBJ1-2|TRBV27|.|TRBD1
CASCETGGANGYTF
TGTGCCAGCTGTGAAACAGGGGGCGCGAACGGCTACACCTTC
>TRBJ2-6|TRBV19|.|TRBD2
CASSGLTSGADGANVLTF
TGTGCCAGTAGTGGGCTCACTAGCGGAGCTGACGGGGCCAACGTCCTGACTTTC
>TRBJ1-3|TRBV19|.|.
CASSLDRRGVGSGNTIYF
TGTGCCAGTAGTCTGGACCGCAGGGGCGTAGGCTCTGGAAACACCATATATTTT